The source of this T cell receptor (beta chain) is a study of blood T cell repertoires in COVID-19. V was clipped by 8 bases and J by 3 bases; unmatched bases: 0. The germline V gene encodes CDR1 SGHAT and CDR2 FQNNGV. The CDR3 is 13 amino acids. The table came from immunoSEQ multiplex PCR; TCRdb's copy has only in-frame clones and leaves some out. The data hold 250,000 or so clones, with around 90% observed a single time. The source is a woman between 45 and 60 years old who had recovered from COVID-19. What was sequenced was PBMCs or T cells enriched from blood (not recorded which). The chain couples TRBV11-2 to TRBJ1-5, with TRBD1 matching over 11 bases. The CDR3 nucleotides read TGTGCCAGCGGACAGGGGGCCAATCAGCCCCAGCATTTT. Translation gives CASGQGANQPQHF.